This entry concerns a single T cell receptor (beta chain). The antigen remains unidentified. Trimming took off 0 bases at V and 3 bases at J, with 15 bases between the two ends. The CDR3 is 17 amino acids. The V gene's germline CDR1 is LGHNA and CDR2 YNFKEQ. These data belong to a study of OX40 agonist ivuxolimab in advanced cancers. The study's findings and limits: CD4+ and CD8+ blood T cells expanded clonally by week 6 at 0.1 to 3.0 mg/kg. Antigen specificity remained undetermined for the expanded peripheral T cells.

Repertoires were generated with immunoSEQ multiplex PCR, while TCRdb's copy carries only in-frame clones and drops some. Here the sample spans fewer than 15,000 clones, approximately 78% being singletons. This chain joins TRBV4-2 and TRBJ2-1; possible D gene TRBD2, 5 bases. This sequence originates from an adult with an advanced solid tumor such as melanoma, head and neck, liver or kidney cancer. The specimen was CD4+ or CD8+ T cells sorted from blood, collected in a trial of the OX40 agonist ivuxolimab. This CDR3 is CASSQEEVRTVYNEQFF. The CDR3 DNA sequence: TGTGCCAGCAGCCAAGAGGAGGTAAGGACCGTCTACAATGAGCAGTTCTTC.